Detailed here is one T cell receptor beta chain. The antigen is not known. The genes and germline here are from mouse. The read ends 4 residues early relative to the CDR3; the germline J gene fills the gap. Germline V lookup: CDR1 NNHDY, CDR2 SYVADS. This CDR3 is 16 amino acids long. The V and J ends lost 4 bases and 0 bases, in that order; junction bases with no gene match: 7. Isolated RNA was reverse transcribed into cDNA used as the sequencing template. Generated by immunoSEQ multiplex PCR, the TCRdb table keeps only in-frame clones and is missing some. There are about 270,000 clones in the sample, none observed a single time. This sample is drawn from a study of CD8+ T cells in alopecia areata. Study background: It was 7-10-week-old female C3H/HeJ mice that received skin from approximately 6-12-month-old C3H/HeJ graft donors with spontaneous alopecia.

Study-level findings and limits: TCR sharing across patients was less clear than in mice, possibly HLA-related. Lesional scalp, notably in alopecia totalis/universalis, had clonality above that of normal scalp.

The study sorted pooled cutaneous lymph node cells by CD4, CD8alpha, NKG2D, NKG2ACE and other markers. The chain employs TRBV13-3 and TRBJ2-3; 8 positions match TRBD1. The specimen was CD4+ T cells sorted from a lymph node. The receptor was derived from a C3H/HeJ mouse with alopecia areata. The MHC haplotype of the strain is H2-k. CDR3 region: CASSPGTGNSAETLYF. CDR3 bases read: TGTGCCAGCAGTCCCGGGACAGGCAATAGTGCAGAA.